The 28 T cell receptor beta chains below all came from one sample that was sequenced in a study of blood T cell repertoires in COVID-19. Repertoires were generated with immunoSEQ multiplex PCR, while TCRdb's copy carries only in-frame clones and drops some. This sample has approximately 150,000 clones, with approximately 90% found just once. Material for sequencing was peripheral blood. These receptors all come from a man aged 50 to 59 with active or convalescent COVID-19.

CDR3 sequence (DNA): TGCGCCAGCGGCGGCCCACCTTTAACTAATGAAAAACTGTTTTTT. This codes for CASGGPPLTNEKLFF. The chain employs TRBV10-2 and TRBJ1-4; D is ambiguous. This CDR3 spans 15 amino acids. The germline gives CDR1 WSHSY, CDR2 SAAADI. V gave up 8 bases and J gave up 1 base, with 14 bases separating them.

The rearrangement uses TRBV6-1 and TRBJ1-2; D is perhaps TRBD1 (5 bases). Trimming removed 1 base at V and 3 bases at J, with 9 bases between. Germline V lookup: CDR1 MNHNS, CDR2 SASEGT. The CDR3 covers 14 residues. In DNA form, the CDR3 reads TGTGCCAGCAGTGAAGGACAGCGTCACTATGGCTACACCTTC. Protein product: CASSEGQRHYGYTF.

The rearrangement uses TRBV6-5 and TRBJ1-6; perhaps TRBD1 as D (5 bases). V was shortened by 6 bases and J by 5 bases, with 14 bases between the two germline ends. The CDR3 sequence is 15 residues long. The germline gives CDR1 MNHEY, CDR2 SVGAGI. As DNA, the CDR3 is TGTGCCAGCAGAATGGACATAGACAATAATTCACCCCTCCACTTT. Translated: CASRMDIDNNSPLHF.

This chain links TRBV11-3 with TRBJ2-2, with a tentative D call TRBD1 (6 bases). The ends were cut back, 1 base at V and 8 bases at J, with 14 bases in the middle. CDR1 SGHNT and CDR2 YENEEA come from the germline V gene. The CDR3 is made up of 15 amino acids. The CDR3 DNA reads TGTGCCAGCAGCTTAGGGACAGCGGCTTGGGGGGAGCTGTTTTTT. Amino acid sequence: CASSLGTAAWGELFF.

The V gene is TRBV5-4, the J gene TRBJ2-1; 7 bases agree with TRBD1. The V and J ends lost 1 base and 7 bases, in that order; junction bases with no gene match: 8. The CDR3 has 15 residues. Germline V CDR1 and CDR2: SGHNT, YYREEE (reference sequence). Here the CDR3 reads CASSLQQGSGNEQFF. CDR3 nucleotide sequence: TGTGCCAGCAGCTTGCAACAGGGGAGTGGAAATGAGCAGTTCTTC.

This clone showed up just once. The genes are TRBV5-1 and TRBJ2-7; D is possibly TRBD2 (6 bases). Germline CDR1 SGHRS, CDR2 YFSETQ. Trimming stripped 1 base from V and 0 bases from J, with 17 bases between. The CDR3 runs 17 residues. The DNA of the CDR3 is TGCGCCAGCAGCTTGCGAGTGGGACTTAGTAGCTCCTACGAGCAGTACTTC. It codes for CASSLRVGLSSSYEQYF.

The count of this clone is one. The V call is TRBV9, the J call TRBJ2-7; the match to TRBD2 covers 8 bases. The CDR3 is 16 residues long. With V trimmed by 0 bases and J by 5 bases, 10 bases remained unmatched. Germline CDR1 SGDLS, CDR2 YYNGEE. The CDR3 spells CASSVAAGGQSDEQYF. In DNA form, the CDR3 reads TGTGCCAGCAGCGTAGCCGCGGGGGGCCAATCAGACGAGCAGTACTTC.

This chain joins TRBV5-1 and TRBJ1-1, with D perhaps matching TRBD1 (5 bases). The CDR3 loop spans 17 amino acids. The germline CDR1 and CDR2 sequences are SGHRS and YFSETQ. V lost 0 bases, J lost 0 bases, and 15 bases lay in between. Here the CDR3 DNA reads TGCGCCAGCAGCTTGGTGGGACTGGCTGGCATGAACACTGAAGCTTTCTTT. Translating gives CASSLVGLAGMNTEAFF.

Only one count was recorded for this clone. The rearrangement uses TRBV18 and TRBJ1-3, with TRBD1 matching over 12 bases. Looked up from germline, CDR1 is KGHSH and CDR2 is LQKENI. The CDR3 has 15 amino acids. J was trimmed by 2 bases and V by 5 bases; bases with no gene match: 1. CDR3 in amino acids: CASSRDRGPGNTIYF. The CDR3 bases are TGTGCCAGCTCAAGGGACAGGGGGCCTGGAAACACCATATATTTT.

The chain employs TRBV18 and TRBJ2-2; the D is unclear. Per the germline V gene, CDR1 is KGHSH and CDR2 is LQKENI. Trimming stripped 3 bases from V and 4 bases from J, with 6 bases between. This CDR3 is 13 amino acids long. CDR3 residues: CASSPPSTGELFF. For the CDR3, the DNA is TGTGCCAGCTCACCCCCTAGCACCGGGGAGCTGTTTTTT. The complete variable domain, with remaining parts taken from reference TRBV18 and TRBJ2-2, reads NAGVMQNPRHLVRRRGQEARLRCSPMKGHSHVYWYRQLPEEGLKFMVYLQKENIIDESGMPKERFSAEFPKEGPSILRIQQVVRGDSAAYFCASSPPSTGELFFGEGSRLTVL.

The sample holds one count of this clone. The V gene is TRBV6-2 or TRBV6-3, the J gene TRBJ2-2; 8 bases line up with TRBD1. Looked up from germline, CDR1 is MNHEY and CDR2 is SVGEGT. The CDR3 consists of 14 residues. Trimming took 5 bases from V and 6 from J; bases not matched to a gene: 5. The CDR3, as DNA: TGTGCCAGCAGTGGACAGGGATCGCCCGGGGAGCTGTTTTTT. It encodes CASSGQGSPGELFF.

This clone was seen a single time. This chain links TRBV25-1 with TRBJ2-5, with D perhaps matching TRBD2 (7 bases). This CDR3 spans 16 amino acids. In germline, CDR1 is MGHDK, CDR2 SYGVNS. V lost 5 bases to trimming and J lost 4 bases, with 20 bases between them. The CDR3 spells CASSLRGGGALETQYF. As DNA, the CDR3 is TGTGCCAGCAGTCTAAGGGGGGGCGGAGCCTTAGAGACCCAGTACTTC.

This clone showed up just once. This chain uses TRBV28 with TRBJ2-7, with a tentative D call TRBD1 (5 bases). Germline values: CDR1 MDHEN, CDR2 SYDVKM. This CDR3 has 14 residues. Trimming stripped 2 bases from V and 4 bases from J, with 12 bases between. CDR3 sequence reads: CASSLRSGSYEQYF. CDR3 nucleotides: TGTGCCAGCAGTTTAAGGTCAGGGTCGTACGAGCAGTACTTC.

The chain carries TRBV15 and TRBJ2-5; 13 bases agree with TRBD2. V lost 3 bases and J lost 2; bases outside the gene matches: 3. Germline V lookup: CDR1 LNHNV, CDR2 YYDKDF (reference sequence). The CDR3 sequence is 16 residues long. The CDR3 DNA sequence: TGTGCCACCAGCAGCGGACTAGCGGGGGTACAAGAGACCCAGTACTTC. Translation gives CATSSGLAGVQETQYF.

V and J are TRBV19 and TRBJ2-1, with TRBD1 identical over 10 bases. The length of the CDR3 is 18 residues. Unmatched junction bases numbered 12, after V lost 2 bases and J lost 5 bases. CDR1 LNHDA and CDR2 SQIVND come from the germline V gene (reference sequence). The CDR3 region is CASSIRSWGQGSHNEQFF. In DNA form, the CDR3 reads TGTGCCAGTAGTATAAGGAGCTGGGGACAGGGGTCCCACAATGAGCAGTTCTTC.

The CDR3: CASSIARQTHNTGELFF. CDR3 DNA: TGTGCCAGTAGTATAGCTCGCCAGACACATAACACCGGGGAGCTGTTTTTT. The rearrangement joins TRBV19 to TRBJ2-2; D not resolved. This CDR3 is 17 amino acids long. Trimming pared 1 base from V and 2 bases from J, leaving 14 bases between. The germline gives CDR1 LNHDA, CDR2 SQIVND (reference sequence).

Comment on this clone: The sample contains more than one DNA sequence encoding this CDR3. The rearrangement joins TRBV29-1 to TRBJ2-3; 10 bases map to TRBD1. This CDR3 comprises 13 residues. Germline V gives CDR1 SQVTM, CDR2 ANQGSEA. J was trimmed by 1 base and V by 6 bases; bases with no gene match: 1. Written as DNA, the CDR3 is TGCAGCGTCGGACAGGGGGGCACAGATACGCAGTATTTT. Its protein product is CSVGQGGTDTQYF.

This chain joins TRBV10-1 and TRBJ2-2; 8 nucleotides align to TRBD1. V dropped 10 bases and J dropped 4; count of bases not matched to a gene: 8. Germline V gives CDR1 WNHNN, CDR2 SYGVQD (reference sequence). The CDR3 sequence is 14 residues long. CDR3 in amino acids: CAIKGTGVTGELFF. CDR3 nucleotides: TGCGCCATTAAGGGGACAGGCGTCACCGGGGAGCTGTTTTTT.

The chain employs TRBV15 and TRBJ2-5; weak D call: TRBD1 (5 bases). CDR1 is LNHNV, CDR2 YYDKDF, per germline (reference sequence). CDR3 length equals 17 residues. Trimming removed 5 bases at V and 5 bases at J, with 24 bases between. The CDR3 nucleotides are TGTGCCACCAGCGGCAGAACGGGCGGCAGGGTTATGGAGACCCAGTACTTC. Its translation is CATSGRTGGRVMETQYF.

A few counts support this clone. The V call is TRBV24-1, the J call TRBJ2-2, with 11 nucleotides matching TRBD1. The CDR3 contains 14 residues. In germline, CDR1 is KGHDR, CDR2 SFDVKD. The trim removed 10 bases at V and 5 bases at J, leaving 5 bases unmatched. The CDR3 here is CATRGTGGTGELFF. CDR3 nucleotides: TGTGCCACTCGCGGGACAGGGGGGACCGGGGAGCTGTTTTTT.

This clone occurred once. The V gene is TRBV28, the J gene TRBJ2-7; 13 nucleotides line up with TRBD2. The trim removed 2 bases at V and 2 bases at J, leaving 3 bases unmatched. Germline assignment: CDR1 MDHEN and CDR2 SYDVKM. The CDR3 runs 16 residues. This chain's CDR3 is CASSLGTSGRAYEQYF. Written as DNA, the CDR3 is TGTGCCAGCAGTTTAGGTACTAGCGGGAGGGCCTACGAGCAGTACTTC.

The chain joins TRBV18 to TRBJ1-1; 10 bases align to TRBD1. The ends lost 6 bases at V and 1 base at J; junction bases unmatched: 2. CDR3 size: 14 residues. Germline V gene sequence: CDR1 KGHSH, CDR2 LQKENI. The CDR3 region has the DNA TGTGCCAGCTCCGGACAGGGGGAGAACACTGAAGCTTTCTTT. As protein: CASSGQGENTEAFF.

J is TRBJ2-5 and V is TRBV7-2, with TRBD2 matching 14 bases. This CDR3 is 17 amino acids long. V was clipped by 4 bases and J by 5 bases; unmatched bases: 9. Germline CDR1 SGHTA, CDR2 FQGNSA. As DNA, the CDR3 is TGTGCCAGCAGCTCGGGACTAGCGGGAGTTCGTCGGGAGACCCAGTACTTC. Its protein product is CASSSGLAGVRRETQYF.

The chain employs TRBV5-1 and TRBJ1-1; D is uncertain. The CDR3 covers 13 residues. CDR1 SGHRS and CDR2 YFSETQ come from the germline V gene. The V end was cut by 0 bases, the J end by 4 bases, with 7 bases between. For the CDR3, the DNA is TGCGCCAGCAGCTTGGTCCGGGGCACTGAAGCTTTCTTT. Protein product: CASSLVRGTEAFF.

The gene calls are TRBV7-2 and TRBJ2-5, with 8 bases lining up with TRBD2. V shed 5 bases and J 2 bases; nucleotides not matched to a gene: 7. CDR1 and CDR2 from the germline V gene are SGHTA and FQGNSA. This CDR3 contains 15 residues. The CDR3 here is CASSQTGTRQETQYF. The DNA for the CDR3 is TGTGCCAGCAGCCAAACCGGGACTAGGCAAGAGACCCAGTACTTC.

V is TRBV5-1 and J is TRBJ2-3; 12 bases line up with TRBD1. This CDR3 has 16 amino acids. J was trimmed by 4 bases and V by 1 base; bases with no gene match: 4. Germline V gene lookup returns CDR1 SGHRS and CDR2 YFSETQ. Written as DNA, the CDR3 is TGCGCCAGCAGCTTGAGGGACAGGGGGCTCGCAGATACGCAGTATTTT. This translates into CASSLRDRGLADTQYF.

The J gene is TRBJ1-1, the V gene TRBV5-1; tentatively, D is TRBD1 (5 bases). The germline CDR1 and CDR2 sequences are SGHRS and YFSETQ. The V end was cut by 0 bases, the J end by 7 bases, with 19 bases between. This CDR3 has 16 residues. The CDR3 loop is CASSLVRGVGEHEAFF. The DNA of the CDR3 is TGCGCCAGCAGCTTGGTCCGGGGGGTTGGGGAACATGAAGCTTTCTTT.

This clone was seen a few times. The J gene is TRBJ2-1, the V gene TRBV4-3; 8 bases fit TRBD2. CDR1 is LGHNA, CDR2 YSLEER, per germline. V shed 0 bases, J shed 7 bases, and the junction held 8 bases outside the gene matches. The CDR3 spans 16 residues. The CDR3 spells CASSQDGGANANEQFF. DNA for the CDR3: TGCGCCAGCAGCCAAGACGGGGGGGCCAATGCGAATGAGCAGTTCTTC.